This TCR beta chain was recorded in a study of T cell responses to AZD1222 COVID-19 vaccine. Study outcomes and limitations: Vaccination with two AZD1222 doses was followed by a rise in Spike-specific TCR breadth and depth. Regions 160-218 and 743-854 dominated among vaccine-associated CD4 TCRs spanning spike. Among spike-specific TCRs, nearly half reportedly target unmutated variant regions. Among the donors, most were white British and more were female, and clonal diversity was possibly underestimated.

In regard to this clone: No antigen is known for it. The sample carries other DNA sequences with the same CDR3.

This CDR3 has 11 amino acids. Trimming stripped 5 bases from V and 2 bases from J, with 4 bases between. The protocol was immunoSEQ multiplex PCR, while the TCRdb copy is restricted to in-frame clones and leaves out a portion. In the table there are some 140,000 clones, approximately 87% of which are singletons. V usage is TRBV12-3 or TRBV12-4 and J usage is TRBJ2-7; D gene uncertain. Sequencing was performed on peripheral blood, taken on day 0 of MenACWY control vaccination. The TCR sequence derives from an adult in good health. The CDR3 bases are TGTGCCAGCAGTCCGGCCTACGAGCAGTACTTC. Translating gives CASSPAYEQYF.